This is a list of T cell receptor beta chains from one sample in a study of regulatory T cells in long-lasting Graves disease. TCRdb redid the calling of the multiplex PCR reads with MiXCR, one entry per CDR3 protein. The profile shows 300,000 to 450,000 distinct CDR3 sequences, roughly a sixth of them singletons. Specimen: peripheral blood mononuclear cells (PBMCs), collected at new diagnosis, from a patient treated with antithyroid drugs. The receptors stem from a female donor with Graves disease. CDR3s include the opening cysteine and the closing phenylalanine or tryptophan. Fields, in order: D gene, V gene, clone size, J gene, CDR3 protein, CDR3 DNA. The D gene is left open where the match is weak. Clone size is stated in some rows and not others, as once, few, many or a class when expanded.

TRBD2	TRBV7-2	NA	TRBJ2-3	CASITTTAGADTQYF	TGTGCCAGCATCACTACTACGGCGGGGGCAGATACGCAGTATTTT
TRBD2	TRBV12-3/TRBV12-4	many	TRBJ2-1	CASSGLAGGSSYNEQFF	TGTGCCAGCAGTGGACTAGCGGGGGGGAGCTCCTACAATGAGCAGTTCTTC
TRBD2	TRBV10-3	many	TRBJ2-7	CAISEGTSEIDEQYF	TGTGCCATCAGTGAGGGGACTAGCGAAATCGACGAGCAGTACTTC
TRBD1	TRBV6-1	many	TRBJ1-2	CASRAPGQYYGYTF	TGTGCCAGCAGAGCACCGGGACAGTACTATGGCTACACCTTC
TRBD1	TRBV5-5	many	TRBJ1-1	CASSLRDRGPYTEAFF	TGTGCCAGCAGCTTAAGGGACAGGGGGCCGTACACTGAAGCTTTCTTT
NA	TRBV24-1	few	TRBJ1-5	CATSDFRGQPQHF	TGTGCCACCAGTGATTTCCGGGGACAGCCCCAGCATTTT
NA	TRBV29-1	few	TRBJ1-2	CSVEGLGVSYTF	TGCAGCGTTGAAGGCTTGGGCGTTAGCTACACCTTC
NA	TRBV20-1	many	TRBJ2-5	CSACSPSETQYF	TGCAGTGCTTGCTCCCCATCCGAGACCCAGTACTTC
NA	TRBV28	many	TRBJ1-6	CATTRLLASEDSPLHF	TGTGCCACTACCCGACTGCTGGCATCGGAGGATTCACCCCTCCACTTT
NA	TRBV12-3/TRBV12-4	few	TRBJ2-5	CASSERTQETQYF	TGTGCCAGCAGTGAAAGGACTCAAGAGACCCAGTACTTC
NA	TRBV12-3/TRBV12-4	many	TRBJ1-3	CASSLRALSGNTIYF	TGTGCCAGCAGCCTAAGGGCCCTCTCCGGAAACACCATATATTTT
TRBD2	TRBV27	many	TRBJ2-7	CASSFGTNYEQYF	TGTGCCAGCAGTTTCGGGACTAACTACGAGCAGTACTTC
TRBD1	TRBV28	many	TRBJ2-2	CASSPTTLDRSTLNTGELFF	TGTGCCAGCAGTCCCACAACCTTGGACAGGTCGACTCTTAACACCGGGGAGCTGTTTTTT
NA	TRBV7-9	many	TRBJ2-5	CASSAGTFVGETQYF	TGTGCCAGCAGCGCCGGGACTTTCGTTGGGGAGACCCAGTACTTC
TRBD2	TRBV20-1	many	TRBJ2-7	CSARVRTSGTYEQYF	TGCAGTGCTAGAGTGCGGACTAGCGGGACCTACGAGCAGTACTTC
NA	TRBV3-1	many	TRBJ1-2	CASSLLSGAFNYGYTF	TGTGCCAGCAGCCTGCTCAGCGGGGCCTTTAACTATGGCTACACCTTC
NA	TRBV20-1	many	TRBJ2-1	CSARAPRSYNEQFF	TGCAGTGCTAGGGCTCCGAGGTCCTACAATGAGCAGTTCTTC
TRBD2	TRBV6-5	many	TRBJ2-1	CASSSHEWGRLAGDNEQFF	TGTGCCAGCAGTTCTCATGAGTGGGGTAGACTAGCGGGGGACAATGAGCAGTTCTTC
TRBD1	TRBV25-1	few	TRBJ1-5	CASSATGNYQPQHF	TGTGCCAGCAGTGCGACAGGGAATTATCAGCCCCAGCATTTT
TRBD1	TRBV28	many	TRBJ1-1	CASSQGGWTEAFF	TGTGCCAGCAGTCAGGGGGGATGGACTGAAGCTTTCTTT
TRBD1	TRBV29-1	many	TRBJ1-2	CSVGPGRGSPNYGYTF	TGCAGCGTTGGCCCCGGCAGGGGGTCGCCCAACTATGGCTACACCTTC
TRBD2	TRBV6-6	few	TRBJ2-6	CASSYSGGAGANVLTF	TGTGCCAGCAGTTACTCGGGGGGGGCTGGGGCCAACGTCCTGACTTTC